The rows below give T cell receptor beta chains drawn from one sample of a study of long-term antiretroviral therapy in people with HIV. Clones were read by immunoSEQ multiplex PCR, and TCRdb kept only the in-frame ones, dropping some. Of roughly 17,000 clones in the sample, 79% were seen once. The sample consisted of unsorted PBMCs, taken at the start of antiretroviral therapy. Receptors originate from a man younger than 45 with HIV. The CDR3 runs from the conserved cysteine through the conserved F or W. Fields, in order: D gene, J gene, V gene, clone size, CDR3 DNA, CDR3 protein. The D gene is left open where the match is weak. Some rows have no size entry. The others give once, few or many, or a class for an expanded clone.

TRBD1 | TRBJ1-5 | TRBV4-3 | - | TGCGCCAGCAGCCAAGGTTACGACAGGGAAGATCAGCCCCAGCATTTT | CASSQGYDREDQPQHF
- | TRBJ1-5 | TRBV15 | - | TGTGCCACCAGCAGAGATGCGGATCTTAGCAATCAGCCCCAGCATTTT | CATSRDADLSNQPQHF
TRBD1 | TRBJ2-5 | TRBV2 | - | TGTGCCAGCACCGGACAGGGATCGGAGACCCAGTACTTC | CASTGQGSETQYF
TRBD1 | TRBJ2-5 | TRBV5-1 | - | TGCGCCAGCAGCCCGGACAGGGGACGGGAGACCCAGTACTTC | CASSPDRGRETQYF
- | TRBJ2-1 | TRBV28 | - | TGTGCCAGCAGTTCCGGGGGCGACGAGCAGTTCTTC | CASSSGGDEQFF
TRBD2 | TRBJ2-3 | TRBV6-6 | - | TGTGCCAGCAGTTACTTAAGCGGGGGGGCGGATACGCAGTATTTT | CASSYLSGGADTQYF
TRBD2 | TRBJ2-3 | TRBV7-2 | - | TGTGCCAGCAGCTTAGGACTAGCGGGTACGCAGTATTTT | CASSLGLAGTQYF
TRBD1 | TRBJ2-7 | TRBV6-5 | - | TGTGCCATTGTGGGGACAGGGTTCACCTACGAGCAGTACTTC | CAIVGTGFTYEQYF
TRBD2 | TRBJ2-1 | TRBV28 | - | TGTGCCAGCAGTTGGACTAGCGACCTCAATGAGCAGTTCTTC | CASSWTSDLNEQFF
TRBD2 | TRBJ2-7 | TRBV7-2 | few | TGTGCCAGCAGCCTACAGATAGCGGGAGGTACCTACGAGCAGTACTTC | CASSLQIAGGTYEQYF
- | TRBJ2-5 | TRBV6-5 | - | TGTGCCAGCAGTTGGGATTGGACAGCTAAAGAGACCCAGTACTTC | CASSWDWTAKETQYF
- | TRBJ2-6 | TRBV6-5 | - | TGTGCCAGCAGTTCCACGTATGGGGCCAACGTCCTGACTTTC | CASSSTYGANVLTF
TRBD1 | TRBJ2-2 | TRBV7-9 | - | TGTGCCAGCAGCTTAGGACAGGGGCCGAACACCGGGGAGCTGTTTTTT | CASSLGQGPNTGELFF
- | TRBJ2-7 | TRBV4-3 | - | TGCGCCAGCAGCCAAGATTGGCGCGGCTACGAGCAGTACTTC | CASSQDWRGYEQYF
- | TRBJ1-2 | TRBV4-2 | once | TGTGCCAGCAGCGCGGGGCTACGGGCTTCTAACTATGGCTACACCTTC | CASSAGLRASNYGYTF
TRBD2 | TRBJ2-5 | TRBV30 | once | TGTGCCTGGAGCCTGGGACTAGCGGGAGAGACCCAGTACTTC | CAWSLGLAGETQYF
- | TRBJ2-1 | TRBV19 | - | TGTGCCAGTAGTATAGATTACCGTGACTACAATGAGCAGTTCTTC | CASSIDYRDYNEQFF
TRBD1 | TRBJ1-2 | TRBV28 | - | TGTGCCAGCAGTTCCTGGGACAGGGTAAATGGCTACACCTTC | CASSSWDRVNGYTF